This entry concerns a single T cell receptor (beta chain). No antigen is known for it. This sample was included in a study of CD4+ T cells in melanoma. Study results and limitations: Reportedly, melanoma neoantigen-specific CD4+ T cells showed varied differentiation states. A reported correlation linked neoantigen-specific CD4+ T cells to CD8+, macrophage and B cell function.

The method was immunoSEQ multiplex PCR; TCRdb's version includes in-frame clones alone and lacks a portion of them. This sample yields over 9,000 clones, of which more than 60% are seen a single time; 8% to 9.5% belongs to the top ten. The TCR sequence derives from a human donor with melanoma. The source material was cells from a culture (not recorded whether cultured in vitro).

The CDR3: CASSQISGNTIYF. As DNA, the CDR3 is TGTGCCAGCAGTCAAATCTCTGGAAACACCATATATTTT. The rearrangement joins TRBV6-5 to TRBJ1-3; D gene uncertain. Germline assignment: CDR1 MNHEY and CDR2 SVGAGI. The CDR3 loop spans 13 amino acids. V lost 5 bases and J 0 bases, leaving 5 bases between the germline ends.